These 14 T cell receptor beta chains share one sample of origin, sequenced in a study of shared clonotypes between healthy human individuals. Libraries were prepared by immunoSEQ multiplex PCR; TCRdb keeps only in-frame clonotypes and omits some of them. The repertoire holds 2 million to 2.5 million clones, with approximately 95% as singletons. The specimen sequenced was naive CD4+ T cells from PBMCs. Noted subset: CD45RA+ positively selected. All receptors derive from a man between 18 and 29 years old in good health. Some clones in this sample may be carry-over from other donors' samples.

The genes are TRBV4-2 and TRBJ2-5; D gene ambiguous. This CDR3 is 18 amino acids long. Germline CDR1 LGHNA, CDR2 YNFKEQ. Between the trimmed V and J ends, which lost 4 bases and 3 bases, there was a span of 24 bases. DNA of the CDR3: TGTGCCAGCAGCCGAAACCTTGAATCCGGGCCCAGCGAAGAGACCCAGTACTTC. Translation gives CASSRNLESGPSEETQYF.

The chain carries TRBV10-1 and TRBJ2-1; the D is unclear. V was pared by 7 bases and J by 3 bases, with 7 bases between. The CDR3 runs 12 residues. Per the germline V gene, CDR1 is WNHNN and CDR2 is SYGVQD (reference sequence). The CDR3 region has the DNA TGCGCCAGCAAGGTCCACTACAATGAGCAGTTCTTC. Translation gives CASKVHYNEQFF.

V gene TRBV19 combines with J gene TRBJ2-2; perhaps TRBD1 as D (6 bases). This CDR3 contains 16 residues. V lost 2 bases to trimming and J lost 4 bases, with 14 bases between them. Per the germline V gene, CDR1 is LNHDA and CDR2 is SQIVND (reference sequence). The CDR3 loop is CASSIKSGAVTGELFF. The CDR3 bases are TGTGCCAGTAGTATAAAGTCAGGGGCGGTCACCGGGGAGCTGTTTTTT.

DNA for the CDR3: TGCGCCAGCAGCTTGGGGTCGGGAGGTGAGCAGTACTTC. Translating it yields CASSLGSGGEQYF. V and J are TRBV5-1 and TRBJ2-7, with 7 nucleotides matching TRBD2. The CDR3 length is 13 residues. Germline V lookup: CDR1 SGHRS, CDR2 YFSETQ. The J segment lost 7 bases and the V segment lost 0 bases, leaving 4 bases of the junction unmatched.

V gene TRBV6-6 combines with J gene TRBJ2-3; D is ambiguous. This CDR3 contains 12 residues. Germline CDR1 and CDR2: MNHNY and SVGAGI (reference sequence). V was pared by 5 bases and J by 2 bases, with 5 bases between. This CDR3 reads CASSLVTDTQYF. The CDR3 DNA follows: TGTGCCAGCAGTCTCGTCACAGATACGCAGTATTTT.

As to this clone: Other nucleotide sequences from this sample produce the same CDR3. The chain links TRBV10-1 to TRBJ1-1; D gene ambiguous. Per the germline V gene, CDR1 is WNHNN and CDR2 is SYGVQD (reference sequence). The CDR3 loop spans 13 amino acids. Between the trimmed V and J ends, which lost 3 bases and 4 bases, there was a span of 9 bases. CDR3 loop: CASSETGSTEAFF. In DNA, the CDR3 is TGCGCCAGCAGTGAAACGGGAAGCACTGAAGCTTTCTTT.

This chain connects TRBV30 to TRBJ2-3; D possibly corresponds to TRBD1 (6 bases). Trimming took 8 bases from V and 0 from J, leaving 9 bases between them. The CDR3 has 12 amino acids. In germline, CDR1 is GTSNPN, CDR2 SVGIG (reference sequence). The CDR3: CASDRSTDTQYF. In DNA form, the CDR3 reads TGTGCCAGTGACAGGAGCACAGATACGCAGTATTTT.

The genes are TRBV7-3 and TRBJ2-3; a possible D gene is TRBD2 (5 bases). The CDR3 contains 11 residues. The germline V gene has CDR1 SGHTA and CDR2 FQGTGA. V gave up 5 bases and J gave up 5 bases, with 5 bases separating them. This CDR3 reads CASSRGDTQYF. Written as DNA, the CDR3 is TGTGCCAGCAGCCGGGGAGATACGCAGTATTTT.

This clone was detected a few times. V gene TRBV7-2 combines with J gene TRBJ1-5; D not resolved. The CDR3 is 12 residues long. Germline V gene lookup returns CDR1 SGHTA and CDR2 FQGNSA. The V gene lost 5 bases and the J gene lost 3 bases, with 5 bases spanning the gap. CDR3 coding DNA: TGTGCCAGCAGCAAAAACAATCAGCCCCAGCATTTT. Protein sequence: CASSKNNQPQHF. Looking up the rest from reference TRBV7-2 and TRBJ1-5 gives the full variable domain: GAGVSQSPSNKVTEKGKDVELRCDPISGHTALYWYRQSLGQGLEFLIYFQGNSAPDKSGLPSDRFSAERTGGSVSTLTIQRTQQEDSAVYLCASSKNNQPQHFGDGTRLSIL.

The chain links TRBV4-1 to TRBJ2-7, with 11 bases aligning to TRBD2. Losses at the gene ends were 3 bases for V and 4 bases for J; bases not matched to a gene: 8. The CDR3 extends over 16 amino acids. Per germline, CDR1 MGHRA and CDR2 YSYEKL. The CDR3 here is CASSQGGLAGTYEQYF. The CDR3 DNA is TGCGCCAGCAGCCAGGGCGGACTAGCGGGTACTTACGAGCAGTACTTC.

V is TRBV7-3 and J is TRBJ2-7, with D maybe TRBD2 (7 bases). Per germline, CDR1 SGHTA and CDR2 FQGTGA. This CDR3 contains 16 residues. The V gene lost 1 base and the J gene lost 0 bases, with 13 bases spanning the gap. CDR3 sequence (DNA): TGTGCCAGCAGCTTAAGGGGGGCTAGCGGCTCCTACGAGCAGTACTTC. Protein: CASSLRGASGSYEQYF.

The CDR3 is CSVVLIAAYEQYF. CDR3 DNA sequence: TGCAGCGTTGTTTTGATAGCGGCCTACGAGCAGTACTTC. The J gene is TRBJ2-7, the V gene TRBV29-1; tentatively, D is TRBD2 (6 bases). The V gene's germline CDR1 is SQVTM and CDR2 ANQGSEA. V was shortened by 4 bases and J by 2 bases, with 12 bases between the two germline ends. The CDR3 runs to 13 residues.

CDR3 amino acids: CAWARVNTEAFF. The CDR3 DNA reads as TGTGCCTGGGCCAGGGTGAACACTGAAGCTTTCTTT. The chain uses TRBV30 and TRBJ1-1, with a tentative D call TRBD1 (5 bases). V was trimmed by 5 bases and J by 0 bases, leaving 7 bases between them. The CDR3 runs to 12 residues. Germline values: CDR1 GTSNPN, CDR2 SVGIG (reference sequence).

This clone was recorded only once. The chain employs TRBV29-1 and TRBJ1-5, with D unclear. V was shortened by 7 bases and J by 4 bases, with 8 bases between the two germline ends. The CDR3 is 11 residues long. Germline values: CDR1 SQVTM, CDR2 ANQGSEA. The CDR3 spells CSALVNQPQHF. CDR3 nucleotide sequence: TGCAGCGCCCTTGTGAATCAGCCCCAGCATTTT.